The 17 T cell receptor beta chains below were found in one sample sequenced in a study of blood T cell repertoires in COVID-19. Here immunoSEQ multiplex PCR was the method, and the copy in TCRdb shows in-frame clones only, minus some. The sample records roughly 20,000 clones, around nine tenths being singletons. Sequenced: peripheral blood. The receptors were gathered from a man between 65 and 80 years old with active COVID-19.

The chain carries TRBV6-5 and TRBJ1-1; 10 bases map to TRBD1. This CDR3 has 15 residues. Germline CDR1 is MNHEY and CDR2 is SVGAGI. J gave up 5 bases and V 5 bases, and 8 bases lay outside the gene matches. CDR3 in DNA: TGTGCCAGCAGTCCCCCGGGACAGGGGAAGACTGAAGCTTTCTTT. Its protein is CASSPPGQGKTEAFF.

This chain joins TRBV5-1 and TRBJ1-2; 7 bases are shared with TRBD1. V dropped 4 bases and J dropped 7; count of bases not matched to a gene: 13. CDR3 size: 15 residues. The germline gives CDR1 SGHRS, CDR2 YFSETQ. The CDR3 spells CASSPIQGTGGGYTF. The DNA of the CDR3 is TGCGCCAGCAGCCCGATACAGGGGACCGGAGGTGGCTACACCTTC. Together with reference TRBV5-1 and TRBJ1-2, the CDR3 gives the full variable domain: KAGVTQTPRYLIKTRGQQVTLSCSPISGHRSVSWYQQTPGQGLQFLFEYFSETQRNKGNFPGRFSGRQFSNSRSEMNVSTLELGDSALYLCASSPIQGTGGGYTFGSGTRLTVV.

The chain employs TRBV18 and TRBJ1-1; D may be TRBD1 (5 bases). V shed 2 bases and J shed 3 bases, with 19 bases lying between them. The CDR3 sequence is 17 residues long. The germline gives CDR1 KGHSH, CDR2 LQKENI. CDR3 residues: CASSPGAGRKGYTEAFF. CDR3 nucleotides: TGTGCCAGCTCACCAGGGGCAGGGAGGAAAGGATACACTGAAGCTTTCTTT.

The chain joins TRBV27 to TRBJ2-7; the D gene is possibly TRBD2 (6 bases). The V gene lost 6 bases and the J gene lost 3 bases, with 15 bases spanning the gap. The CDR3 covers 14 residues. Germline V gene data show CDR1 as MNHEY and CDR2 as SMNVEV (reference sequence). The chain's CDR3 is CASSTAEGLYEQYF. The CDR3 DNA follows: TGTGCCAGCAGCACGGCAGAGGGACTCTACGAGCAGTACTTC.

The chain joins TRBV7-3 to TRBJ2-1; D is perhaps TRBD1 (6 bases). The CDR3 is 12 amino acids. Germline V gene data show CDR1 as SGHTA and CDR2 as FQGTGA. Trimming took 4 bases from V and 15 from J, leaving 16 bases between them. CDR3 residues: CASSSPDRPLFF. Written as DNA, the CDR3 is TGTGCCAGCAGCTCCCCGGACAGACCCTTGTTCTTC.

The gene calls are TRBV7-2 and TRBJ2-5, with a possible D match to TRBD2 (6 bases). The CDR3 runs to 15 residues. V lost 5 bases, J lost 1 base, and 14 bases lay in between. Per the germline V gene, CDR1 is SGHTA and CDR2 is FQGNSA. The CDR3 coding sequence is TGTGCCAGCAGCCTCGGAGGGGAAGGCCAAGAGACCCAGTACTTC. Residues: CASSLGGEGQETQYF.

V gene TRBV19 combines with J gene TRBJ2-3, with 9 bases fitting TRBD2. The V segment lost 10 bases and the J segment 5 bases; nucleotides outside the gene matches: 10. This CDR3 region has 14 residues. The germline gives CDR1 LNHDA, CDR2 SQIVND (reference sequence). The CDR3 loop is CATTRGGAVDTQYF. The CDR3 nucleotides are TGTGCCACGACGCGCGGGGGGGCGGTAGATACGCAGTATTTT.

The genes are TRBV14 and TRBJ2-2; no firm D call. The V end lost 2 bases, the J end lost 3 bases, and 4 bases lay between the germline ends. CDR3 size: 13 residues. Germline V gene data show CDR1 as SGHDN and CDR2 as FVKESK. For the CDR3, the DNA is TGTGCCAGCAGCCAATCGGACACCGGGGAGCTGTTTTTT. Translated: CASSQSDTGELFF.

The table lists this clone with a count of one. The chain joins TRBV11-3 to TRBJ2-5, with 9 bases aligning to TRBD1. Germline CDR1 reads SGHNT; CDR2 reads YENEEA. This CDR3 has 15 amino acids. V was clipped by 5 bases and J by 2 bases; unmatched bases: 6. Here the CDR3 reads CASSIRDREQETQYF. CDR3 coding DNA: TGTGCCAGCAGCATCCGGGACAGGGAACAAGAGACCCAGTACTTC. Using reference TRBV11-3 and TRBJ2-5 for the parts outside the CDR3, the full variable domain is EAGVVQSPRYKIIEKKQPVAFWCNPISGHNTLYWYLQNLGQGPELLIRYENEEAVDDSQLPKDRFSAERLKGVDSTLKIQPAELGDSAVYLCASSIRDREQETQYFGPGTRLLVL.

The chain uses TRBV6-6 and TRBJ2-3, with 7 bases that match TRBD2. The CDR3 runs 16 residues. J gave up 11 bases and V 2 bases, and 16 bases lay outside the gene matches. Germline V gene lookup returns CDR1 MNHNY and CDR2 SVGAGI (reference sequence). This CDR3 is CASSYEAGVGKIQQYF. CDR3 DNA sequence: TGTGCCAGCAGTTACGAGGCGGGAGTGGGGAAGATACAGCAGTATTTT.

The chain joins TRBV7-2 to TRBJ2-7; 9 positions agree with TRBD1. Germline V gene lookup returns CDR1 SGHTA and CDR2 FQGNSA. The CDR3 extends over 15 amino acids. The junction had 9 bases not matched to a gene; V was cut back by 6 bases and J by 3 bases. For the CDR3, the DNA is TGTGCCAGCAGTTATACCGGGACAGGGATCTACGAGCAGTACTTC. This gives the protein CASSYTGTGIYEQYF.

The rearrangement uses TRBV7-2 and TRBJ2-7, with D unclear. Trimming took off 1 base at V and 4 bases at J, with 11 bases between the two ends. CDR3 length: 14 residues. Germline-derived CDR1 and CDR2 are SGHTA and FQGNSA. The CDR3 protein is CASSLGPYSYEQYF. The DNA for the CDR3 is TGTGCCAGCAGCTTAGGCCCCTACAGTTACGAGCAGTACTTC.

This clone has more than one count but fewer than ten. V usage is TRBV18 and J usage is TRBJ1-5; possibly TRBD1 for D (6 bases). The CDR3 extends over 14 amino acids. The V end lost 3 bases, the J end lost 6 bases, and 12 bases lay between the germline ends. Looked up from germline, CDR1 is KGHSH and CDR2 is LQKENI. The CDR3 DNA follows: TGTGCCAGCTCACCCGGACAGATGACTCAGCCCCAGCATTTT. It yields the protein CASSPGQMTQPQHF.

The chain combines TRBV5-1 with TRBJ2-1; weak D call: TRBD2 (6 bases). In germline, CDR1 is SGHRS, CDR2 YFSETQ. V was shortened by 0 bases and J by 5 bases, with 18 bases between the two germline ends. This CDR3 is built from 17 residues. The chain's CDR3 is CASSLDSGEIGNNEQFF. CDR3 in DNA: TGCGCCAGCAGCTTGGATTCGGGGGAGATTGGCAACAATGAGCAGTTCTTC. The full variable domain, its missing parts supplied by reference TRBV5-1 and TRBJ2-1, is KAGVTQTPRYLIKTRGQQVTLSCSPISGHRSVSWYQQTPGQGLQFLFEYFSETQRNKGNFPGRFSGRQFSNSRSEMNVSTLELGDSALYLCASSLDSGEIGNNEQFFGPGTRLTVL.

J is TRBJ1-2 and V is TRBV30; D is possibly TRBD1 (5 bases). The CDR3 length is 12 residues. Germline CDR1 is GTSNPN and CDR2 is SVGIG (reference sequence). V was trimmed by 3 bases and J by 5 bases, leaving 10 bases between them. The CDR3 DNA reads as TGTGCCTGGAGCAGGGCCGGGTATGGCTACACCTTC. Amino acids: CAWSRAGYGYTF.

CDR3 protein: CASSLDIGTQYF. As DNA, the CDR3 is TGTGCCAGCAGCTTAGATATCGGGACCCAGTACTTC. The V and J genes are TRBV7-9 and TRBJ2-5; D uncertain. The CDR3 spans 12 residues. V dropped 1 base and J dropped 7 bases, with 7 bases sitting between them. Germline V CDR1 and CDR2: SEHNR, FQNEAQ (reference sequence).

The J gene is TRBJ1-3, the V gene TRBV30; D not resolved. V was cut by 4 bases and J by 1 base, with 5 bases left in between. Germline CDR1 GTSNPN, CDR2 SVGIG (reference sequence). CDR3 length equals 12 residues. The CDR3 is CAWTLSGNTIYF. In nucleotides, the CDR3 is TGTGCCTGGACTCTATCTGGAAACACCATATATTTT. Looking up the rest from reference TRBV30 and TRBJ1-3 gives the full variable domain: SQTIHQWPATLVQPVGSPLSLECTVEGTSNPNLYWYRQAAGRGLQLLFYSVGIGQISSEVPQNLSASRPQDRQFILSSKKLLLSDSGFYLCAWTLSGNTIYFGEGSWLTVV.